The 19 T cell receptor beta chains reported below all come from one sample, sequenced in a study of T cell repertoires in cytomegalovirus infection. TCRdb used MiXCR to reprocess the reads, holding one entry per CDR3 protein. The sample contains under 95,000 distinct CDR3 sequences, 4% of which appear only once. The sequenced sample consisted of PBMCs. The source is a human donor in good health (CMV status not recorded). Some clones in this sample may be carry-over from other donors' samples.

Ten or more counts support this clonotype. The chain is built from TRBV7-8 and TRBJ2-1; 7 positions match TRBD2. The CDR3 consists of 16 residues. Germline V gene sequence: CDR1 SGHVS, CDR2 FQNEAQ. J gave up 2 bases and V 1 base, and 5 bases lay outside the gene matches. CDR3 nucleotides: TGTGCCAGCAGCTTAGAAGCGGGAAGACCCTACAATGAGCAGTTCTTC. As protein: CASSLEAGRPYNEQFF.

V gene TRBV4-1 combines with J gene TRBJ2-1, with 13 positions matching TRBD2. V gave up 4 bases and J gave up 6 bases; unmatched junction bases: 9. This CDR3 has 17 amino acids. Germline V gene sequence: CDR1 MGHRA, CDR2 YSYEKL. CDR3 sequence reads: CASSLGLAGVLSNEQFF. DNA of the CDR3: TGCGCCAGCAGCCTTGGACTAGCGGGAGTGTTAAGCAATGAGCAGTTCTTC.

This clonotype was observed many times. The chain uses TRBV2 and TRBJ2-4; D not certain. Germline V CDR1 and CDR2: SNHLY, FYNNEI. CDR3 size: 13 residues. V was trimmed by 0 bases and J by 10 bases, leaving 10 bases between them. CDR3 region: CASSEAGLQIQYF. The CDR3 nucleotides are TGTGCCAGCAGTGAAGCCGGGCTCCAGATTCAGTACTTC. Combining the CDR3 with reference TRBV2 and TRBJ2-4 gives the whole variable domain EPEVTQTPSHQVTQMGQEVILRCVPISNHLYFYWYRQILGQKVEFLVSFYNNEISEKSEIFDDQFSVERPDGSNFTLKIRSTKLEDSAMYFCASSEAGLQIQYFGAGTRLSVL.

This clonotype occurred many times. This sequence joins TRBV7-8 and TRBJ2-1; D gene ambiguous. V was shortened by 2 bases and J by 6 bases, with 5 bases between the two germline ends. The CDR3 is 12 residues long. Germline lookup yields CDR1 SGHVS and CDR2 FQNEAQ. The chain's CDR3 is CASSLRGNEQFF. The CDR3 coding sequence is TGTGCCAGCAGCTTACGAGGCAATGAGCAGTTCTTC.

This clonotype has a count of ten or more. This sequence joins TRBV6-1 and TRBJ2-2; D ambiguous. CDR1 is MNHNS, CDR2 SASEGT, per germline. CDR3 length: 13 residues. V was pared by 5 bases and J by 5 bases, with 9 bases between. CDR3 nucleotide sequence: TGTGCCAGCAGTCTCCACGGAACCGGGGAGCTGTTTTTT. Translation: CASSLHGTGELFF.

The V and J genes are TRBV4-3 and TRBJ2-7, with 10 bases that match TRBD2. Germline CDR1 is LGHNA and CDR2 is YSLEER. There are 16 residues in the CDR3. V was pared by 0 bases and J by 7 bases, with 9 bases of the junction left unmatched. This chain's CDR3 is CASSQEGSGRAREQYF. In nucleotides, the CDR3 is TGCGCCAGCAGCCAAGAGGGGAGCGGGAGGGCGAGGGAGCAGTACTTC.

Many counts were recorded for this clonotype. The V gene is TRBV6-5, the J gene TRBJ1-1, with 10 bases aligning to TRBD1. Looked up from germline, CDR1 is MNHEY and CDR2 is SVGAGI. The V gene end was trimmed by 2 bases and the J gene end by 4 bases; junction bases not matched to a gene: 4. The CDR3 extends over 15 amino acids. CDR3 sequence (DNA): TGTGCCAGCAGTTACGACAGGGGGCGATTCACTGAAGCTTTCTTT. Encoded protein: CASSYDRGRFTEAFF.

This clonotype was observed at least ten times. This rearrangement joins TRBV5-4 to TRBJ1-1, with D hard to call. V lost 4 bases to trimming and J lost 0 bases, with 13 bases between them. The CDR3 extends over 15 amino acids. Germline loops: CDR1 SGHNT, CDR2 YYREEE (reference sequence). In DNA form, the CDR3 reads TGTGCCAGCAGCCCGGGAGTGAACTTGAACACTGAAGCTTTCTTT. Its protein is CASSPGVNLNTEAFF.

In its sample, this clonotype was seen many times. This chain joins TRBV7-9 and TRBJ2-1; D uncertain. CDR1 is SEHNR, CDR2 FQNEAQ, per germline (reference sequence). Trimming cost V 5 bases and J 7 bases, with 9 bases left between them. This CDR3 contains 12 residues. The CDR3 nucleotides are TGTGCCAGCAGCCCCATCCAGAATGAGCAGTTCTTC. Protein product: CASSPIQNEQFF.

The sample holds many counts of this clonotype. This sequence joins TRBV7-2 and TRBJ2-7; either TRBD1 or TRBD2 may supply D (6 bases each). Per the germline V gene, CDR1 is SGHTA and CDR2 is FQGNSA. The CDR3 extends over 14 amino acids. Trimming left V 5 bases short and J 2 bases short, with 13 bases between. The CDR3 DNA follows: TGTGCCAGCAGCCAGGGGACTGGAACCTACGAGCAGTACTTC. This codes for CASSQGTGTYEQYF.

Many counts were recorded for this clonotype. The chain joins TRBV10-3 to TRBJ2-6, with a weak D call TRBD1 (6 bases). This CDR3 has 15 amino acids. Between the trimmed V and J ends, which lost 5 bases and 1 base, there was a span of 9 bases. Germline V gene sequence: CDR1 ENHRY, CDR2 SYGVKD. The CDR3 loop reads CAISSDRSGANVLTF. CDR3 DNA: TGTGCCATCAGTTCGGACAGATCTGGGGCCAACGTCCTGACTTTC.

This clonotype occurred many times. The CDR3 bases are TGTGCCAGCAGCTTAGAGCAGGGTTTACGATACGAGCAGTACTTC. Translation: CASSLEQGLRYEQYF. J is TRBJ2-7 and V is TRBV7-2; tentative D call: TRBD1 (5 bases). CDR3 length: 15 residues. Trimming shortened V by 1 base and J by 4 bases, and 14 bases separated the two germline ends. Germline-derived CDR1 and CDR2 are SGHTA and FQGNSA.

This clonotype was counted ten times or more. This sequence joins TRBV7-2 and TRBJ1-1; D gene ambiguous. CDR3 length: 14 residues. Germline CDR1 is SGHTA and CDR2 is FQGNSA. V lost 10 bases and J lost 6, with 21 bases in between. The chain's CDR3 is CAISWKRAEPEAFF. The CDR3 DNA reads TGTGCCATTAGCTGGAAAAGGGCAGAACCTGAAGCTTTCTTT.

In its sample, this clonotype was seen many times. V is TRBV7-8 and J is TRBJ2-5; 7 bases agree with TRBD2. This CDR3 region has 14 residues. Germline V gene data show CDR1 as SGHVS and CDR2 as FQNEAQ. V was clipped by 5 bases and J by 3 bases; unmatched bases: 6. CDR3 in DNA: TGTGCCAGCAGCCTCCGGGACTACAAAGAGACCCAGTACTTC. Residues: CASSLRDYKETQYF. Looking up the rest from reference TRBV7-8 and TRBJ2-5 gives the full variable domain: GAGVSQSPRYKVAKRGQDVALRCDPISGHVSLFWYQQALGQGPEFLTYFQNEAQLDKSGLPSDRFFAERPEGSVSTLKIQRTQQEDSAVYLCASSLRDYKETQYFGPGTRLLVL.

This clonotype was recorded at least ten times. At one end, the junction sequence differs from germline, possibly due to a read error. The chain carries TRBV7-2 and TRBJ1-6; tentatively, D is TRBD1 (6 bases). This CDR3 region has 13 residues. Germline CDR1 is SGHTA and CDR2 is FQGNSA. The CDR3 DNA sequence: TGTGCCAGCACCTTACAGGGAGATTCACCCCTCCACTTT. It codes for CASTLQGDSPLHF.

This clonotype was seen many times. The chain joins TRBV7-6 to TRBJ1-1, with no clear D. The CDR3 covers 13 residues. Deletions cut 2 bases from V and 0 bases from J, with 4 bases between. Germline V CDR1 and CDR2: SGHVS, FNYEAQ. CDR3 protein: CASSLSLNTEAFF. The CDR3 bases are TGTGCCAGCAGCTTATCCCTGAACACTGAAGCTTTCTTT.

This clonotype has ten or more counts. The rearrangement uses TRBV12-3 or TRBV12-4 and TRBJ1-5; 8 bases map to TRBD1. The V gene end was trimmed by 5 bases and the J gene end by 5 bases; junction bases not matched to a gene: 8. The CDR3 consists of 15 residues. The CDR3 DNA reads TGTGCCAGCAGTCCCTCGGGACAGGAGTATCAGCCCCAGCATTTT. This encodes CASSPSGQEYQPQHF.

This clonotype was seen many times. The chain has TRBV7-2 and TRBJ2-1; D tentatively fits TRBD1 or TRBD2 (8 bases each). Germline CDR1 and CDR2: SGHTA and FQGNSA. This CDR3 has 16 residues. V was pared by 7 bases and J by 4 bases, with 20 bases between. As DNA, the CDR3 is TGTGCCAGCAACCAGGGGGCCAGCGGGGGTTACAATGAGCAGTTCTTC. Translated: CASNQGASGGYNEQFF.

The chain uses TRBV7-2 and TRBJ1-5, with D possibly being TRBD1 (5 bases). Germline V gene lookup returns CDR1 SGHTA and CDR2 FQGNSA. The CDR3 extends over 19 amino acids. V lost 3 bases, J lost 5 bases, and 26 bases lay in between. The CDR3 loop reads CASSFYRGEDGRSDQPQHF. CDR3 DNA: TGTGCCAGCAGCTTCTATAGAGGGGAGGACGGCCGGTCGGATCAGCCCCAGCATTTT.